The source of this T cell receptor beta chain is a study of shared clonotypes between healthy human individuals. Turning to the study itself: Donors consisted of a couple of women and a few men between 18 and 49.

The CDR3 sequence is 18 residues long. Germline V CDR1 and CDR2: SEHNR, FQNEAQ (reference sequence). The V gene lost 7 bases and the J gene lost 5 bases, with 29 bases spanning the gap. TCRdb keeps only in-frame clones here, not all; method: immunoSEQ multiplex PCR. The sample consists of about 750,000 clones, 90% to 95% of them appearing once. CD45RO-negative cells were positively selected for CCR7, leaving out terminally differentiated effector memory CD45RA+ cells. The receptor was isolated from a man aged 25 to 45 in good health. The rearrangement joins TRBV7-9 to TRBJ2-5; D possibly corresponds to TRBD2 (7 bases). Sequences were obtained from naive CD8+ T cells sorted from blood. CDR3: CASTRLKGGRTVVETQYF. In DNA form, the CDR3 reads TGTGCCAGCACCAGGTTGAAGGGGGGGCGAACCGTGGTTGAGACCCAGTACTTC. Variable domain in full (rest from reference TRBV7-9 and TRBJ2-5): DTGVSQNPRHKITKRGQNVTFRCDPISEHNRLYWYRQTLGQGPEFLTYFQNEAQLEKSRLLSDRFSAERPKGSFSTLEIQRTEQGDSAMYLCASTRLKGGRTVVETQYFGPGTRLLVL.